This T cell receptor (beta chain) was observed in a study of a mutant IDH1 vaccine in newly diagnosed glioma. Notes on the study in general: Immune responses induced by vaccination arose in under 95% of the patients.

About this clone: Its specificity is unknown.

Clones were sequenced by immunoSEQ multiplex PCR, and TCRdb holds only the in-frame ones, with some missing. The profile shows 45,000 to 65,000 clones, about four fifths of them singletons. Time point noted: baseline, week 1 (first vaccination visit). Treatment of the sample: pre-vaccination baseline after standard-of-care therapy. CDR1 is SGHDT, CDR2 YYEEEE, per germline. Between the trimmed V and J ends, which lost 4 bases and 4 bases, there was a span of 17 bases. The CDR3 runs 15 residues. This sequence originates from a man between 18 and 29 years old with glioma. The gene calls are TRBV5-6 and TRBJ1-2; possibly TRBD1 for D (5 bases). The source was PBMCs, collected from a glioma patient treated with radiotherapy, temozolomide or both. CDR3 protein: CASSPTLRGGYGYTF. The CDR3 nucleotides read TGTGCCAGCAGCCCCACGCTGAGGGGAGGCTATGGCTACACCTTC.